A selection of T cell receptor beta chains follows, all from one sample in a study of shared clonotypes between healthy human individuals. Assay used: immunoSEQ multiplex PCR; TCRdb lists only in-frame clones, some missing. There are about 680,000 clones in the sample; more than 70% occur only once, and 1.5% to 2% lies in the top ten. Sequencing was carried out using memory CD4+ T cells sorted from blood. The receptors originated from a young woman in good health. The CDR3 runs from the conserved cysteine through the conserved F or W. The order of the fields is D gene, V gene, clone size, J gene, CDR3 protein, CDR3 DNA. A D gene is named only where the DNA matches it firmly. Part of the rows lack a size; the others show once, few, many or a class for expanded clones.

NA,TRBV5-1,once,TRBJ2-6,CASRTTDGANVLTF,TGCGCCAGCAGGACGACAGATGGGGCCAACGTCCTGACTTTC
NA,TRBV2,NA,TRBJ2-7,CASSELSGIPYEQYF,TGTGCCAGCAGTGAACTCAGTGGGATCCCCTACGAGCAGTACTTC
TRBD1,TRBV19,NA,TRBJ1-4,CASSNRGHNEKLFF,TGTGCCAGTAGTAACAGGGGGCATAATGAAAAACTGTTTTTT
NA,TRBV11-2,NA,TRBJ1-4,CASSLVASQGERKLFF,TGTGCCAGCAGCTTAGTTGCGTCGCAGGGAGAGAGAAAACTGTTTTTT
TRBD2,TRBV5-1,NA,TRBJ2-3,CASSLKAGVRDTQYF,TGCGCCAGCAGCTTAAAAGCGGGAGTGCGAGATACGCAGTATTTT
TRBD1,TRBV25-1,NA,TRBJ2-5,CASSVWQGDKTQYF,TGTGCCAGCAGTGTCTGGCAGGGGGACAAGACCCAGTACTTC
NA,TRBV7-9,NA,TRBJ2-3,CASDKNQGSDTQYF,TGTGCCAGCGATAAAAACCAGGGGTCCGATACGCAGTATTTT
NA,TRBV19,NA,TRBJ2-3,CASTQRDSPVDTQYF,TGTGCCAGTACCCAGCGGGACAGTCCTGTTGATACGCAGTATTTT
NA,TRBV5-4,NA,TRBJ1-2,CASSGRDLGSYGYTF,TGTGCCAGCAGCGGAAGGGATTTAGGTAGCTATGGCTACACCTTC
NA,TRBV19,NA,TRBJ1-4,CASTDGTTNEKLFF,TGTGCCAGTACCGACGGGACGACTAATGAAAAACTGTTTTTT
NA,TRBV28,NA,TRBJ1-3,CASSSLNTIYF,TGTGCCAGCAGTTCCCTAAACACCATATATTTT
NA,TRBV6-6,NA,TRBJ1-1,CANPRECLGTEAFF,TGTGCCAACCCCCGGGAGTGTCTGGGCACTGAAGCTTTCTTT
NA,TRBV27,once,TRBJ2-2,CASSLGGQAGELFF,TGTGCCAGCAGTTTAGGGGGTCAGGCCGGGGAGCTGTTTTTT
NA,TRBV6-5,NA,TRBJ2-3,CASSSPRRDTQYF,TGTGCCAGCAGTTCCCCAAGAAGAGATACGCAGTATTTT
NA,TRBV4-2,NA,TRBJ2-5,CASSQDRMFGGRSGQKETQYF,TGTGCCAGCAGCCAGGACAGGATGTTTGGCGGGAGATCTGGTCAGAAAGAGACCCAGTACTTC
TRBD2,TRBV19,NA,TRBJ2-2,CASSIGTSGRPRVLFPGELFF,TGTGCCAGTAGTATAGGGACTAGCGGGAGGCCCCGCGTCCTTTTCCCCGGGGAGCTGTTTTTT